A single sample is the source of the 16 T cell receptor beta chains below, sequenced in a study of post-analysis software for immune sequencing data. The study, taken as a whole, reports: Roughly five TRBV segments appeared more often in patients than in controls, and TRBV5-6, TRBV5-1 and TRBV20-1 were among these.

Their antigens remain unidentified. Included in the TCR beta cDNA libraries were unique molecular identifiers. MiXCR, applied by TCRdb to the PCR reads, yields one record per CDR3 protein. The data show hundreds of thousands of distinct CDR3 sequences, 25% to 30% seen once. The source material was blood. The receptor source for this set is a girl between 10 and 17 years old with multiple sclerosis.

A few counts support this clonotype. The chain uses TRBV12-3 or TRBV12-4 and TRBJ2-1; D gene unclear. V shed 6 bases and J shed 2 bases, with 11 bases lying between them. CDR3 length equals 14 residues. CDR3 protein: CASSPSQPYNEQFF. The CDR3 DNA sequence: TGTGCCAGCAGCCCCTCCCAGCCCTACAATGAGCAGTTCTTC.

The sample holds a few counts of this clonotype. The V gene is TRBV7-2, the J gene TRBJ2-7, with D perhaps given as TRBD1 or TRBD2 (5 bases each). CDR1 SGHTA and CDR2 FQGNSA come from the germline V gene. Trimming took 4 bases from V and 7 from J, leaving 20 bases between them. The CDR3 has 15 residues. The CDR3 DNA sequence: TGTGCCAGCAGCTCACGGGACGGGTTATACAATGAGCAGTACTTC. Protein: CASSSRDGLYNEQYF. The whole variable domain, filled in from reference TRBV7-2 and TRBJ2-7, reads GAGVSQSPSNKVTEKGKDVELRCDPISGHTALYWYRQSLGQGLEFLIYFQGNSAPDKSGLPSDRFSAERTGGSVSTLTIQRTQQEDSAVYLCASSSRDGLYNEQYFGPGTRLTVT.

This clonotype was detected ten times or more. The chain has TRBV7-2 and TRBJ1-6; 7 positions agree with TRBD1. This CDR3 has 15 residues. The V and J ends lost 5 bases and 3 bases, in that order; junction bases with no gene match: 4. Germline V gene lookup returns CDR1 SGHTA and CDR2 FQGNSA. The CDR3 region is CASSLRTGYNSPLHF. The CDR3 DNA sequence: TGTGCCAGCAGCCTCCGGACAGGCTATAATTCACCCCTCCACTTT.

The V call is TRBV7-2, the J call TRBJ2-2, with D uncertain. Trimming stripped 4 bases from V and 6 bases from J, with 9 bases between. In germline, CDR1 is SGHTA, CDR2 FQGNSA. The CDR3 is 13 amino acids. In DNA form, the CDR3 reads TGTGCCAGCAGCTCTCGTTGGGCCGGGGAGCTGTTTTTT. Its protein is CASSSRWAGELFF.

The sample holds a few counts of this clonotype. The chain combines TRBV4-3 with TRBJ2-1; 8 nucleotides match TRBD1. The V segment lost 0 bases and the J segment 7 bases; nucleotides outside the gene matches: 5. Germline lookup yields CDR1 LGHNA and CDR2 YSLEER. CDR3 length equals 15 residues. CDR3: CASSQDRGLGNEQFF. CDR3 DNA: TGCGCCAGCAGCCAAGACAGGGGGCTTGGTAATGAGCAGTTCTTC.

The CDR3 DNA follows: TGTGCCAGCAGCCCGTCGACAGGGGACTTTTACGAGCAGTACTTC. Translation gives CASSPSTGDFYEQYF. This rearrangement joins TRBV7-2 to TRBJ2-7; 8 positions match TRBD1. The CDR3 spans 15 residues. V shed 5 bases and J 4 bases; nucleotides not matched to a gene: 10. Germline V CDR1 and CDR2: SGHTA, FQGNSA.

In this sample, this clonotype turned up many times. This rearrangement joins TRBV29-1 to TRBJ2-3; 8 bases fit TRBD1. With 3 bases clipped from V and 2 bases from J, the junction kept 7 bases outside the gene matches. Germline lookup yields CDR1 SQVTM and CDR2 ANQGSEA. There are 15 residues in the CDR3. CDR3 sequence reads: CSVEGTGGITDTQYF. The CDR3 coding sequence is TGCAGCGTTGAGGGAACAGGGGGGATCACAGATACGCAGTATTTT.

This clonotype has more than one count but fewer than ten. This sequence joins TRBV20-1 and TRBJ2-7; possibly TRBD1 for D (6 bases). The V and J ends lost 0 bases and 2 bases respectively, with 14 bases between them. The CDR3 length is 15 residues. Germline CDR1 and CDR2: DFQATT and SNEGSKA (reference sequence). The CDR3 here is CSARDPWTDTYEQYF. In nucleotides, the CDR3 is TGCAGTGCTAGAGATCCTTGGACAGATACCTACGAGCAGTACTTC.

The sample holds a few counts of this clonotype. The chain links TRBV20-1 to TRBJ2-3, with TRBD2 matching over 10 bases. Trimming at V came to 0 bases and at J to 2 bases, leaving 8 bases not matched to a gene. The length of the CDR3 is 17 residues. The germline V gene has CDR1 DFQATT and CDR2 SNEGSKA (reference sequence). The CDR3 loop reads CSARDEMGLANTDTQYF. CDR3 bases: TGCAGTGCTAGAGATGAAATGGGACTAGCGAACACAGATACGCAGTATTTT.

This chain links TRBV5-1 with TRBJ2-1; 11 nucleotides line up with TRBD2. Trimming took 1 base from V and 2 from J; bases not matched to a gene: 8. This CDR3 is built from 18 residues. CDR1 is SGHRS, CDR2 YFSETQ, per germline. CDR3 region: CASSLRGLAGGTYNEQFF. DNA for the CDR3: TGCGCCAGCAGCTTGAGGGGTCTAGCGGGAGGCACCTACAATGAGCAGTTCTTC.

This clonotype was seen a handful of times. J is TRBJ2-2 and V is TRBV7-2; TRBD2 might be the D (6 bases). The CDR3 is 15 residues long. The germline gives CDR1 SGHTA, CDR2 FQGNSA. V lost 0 bases and J 3 bases, leaving 8 bases between the germline ends. CDR3 protein: CASSLAGLYTGELFF. The CDR3 nucleotides are TGTGCCAGCAGCTTAGCGGGACTTTACACCGGGGAGCTGTTTTTT.

This clonotype was detected once. This chain uses TRBV9 with TRBJ2-2; D possibly corresponds to TRBD2 (6 bases). Looked up from germline, CDR1 is SGDLS and CDR2 is YYNGEE. This CDR3 contains 15 residues. Trimming took off 3 bases at V and 6 bases at J, with 15 bases between the two ends. CDR3 residues: CASSDVGLPPGELFF. In DNA form, the CDR3 reads TGTGCCAGCAGCGACGTGGGACTCCCACCCGGGGAGCTGTTTTTT.

The genes are TRBV5-6 and TRBJ2-1; D gene ambiguous. The V gene's germline CDR1 is SGHDT and CDR2 YYEEEE. The CDR3 extends over 11 amino acids. V lost 2 bases and J 9 bases, leaving 6 bases between the germline ends. CDR3 loop: CASSFLVEQFF. In DNA form, the CDR3 reads TGTGCCAGCAGCTTTTTGGTTGAGCAGTTCTTC.

This clonotype is a singleton in its sample. The chain recombines TRBV25-1 with TRBJ2-7; TRBD2 matches 10 bases. The CDR3 sequence is 15 residues long. Losses at the gene ends were 4 bases for V and 2 bases for J; bases not matched to a gene: 5. Germline V gives CDR1 MGHDK, CDR2 SYGVNS. CDR3 loop: CASSGVAGGPYEQYF. In nucleotides, the CDR3 is TGTGCCAGCAGTGGGGTAGCGGGAGGACCCTACGAGCAGTACTTC.

This clonotype came up a few times. The J gene is TRBJ2-3, the V gene TRBV20-1, with D perhaps given as TRBD1 or TRBD2 (5 bases each). The CDR3 length is 15 residues. V was clipped by 1 base and J by 2 bases, with 13 bases between them. Germline V CDR1 and CDR2: DFQATT, SNEGSKA (reference sequence). The CDR3 region has the DNA TGCAGTGCTAGAGTCGGGGCCCATAACACAGATACGCAGTATTTT. Amino acids: CSARVGAHNTDTQYF.

This clonotype occurred a few times. V and J are TRBV28 and TRBJ1-2; a weak D match, TRBD1 (6 bases). Germline V CDR1 and CDR2: MDHEN, SYDVKM. Trimming stripped 1 base from V and 7 bases from J, with 10 bases between. The CDR3 is 13 amino acids. CDR3: CASSLSGGGGYTF. The CDR3 DNA reads TGTGCCAGCAGTTTATCCGGGGGCGGTGGCTACACCTTC.